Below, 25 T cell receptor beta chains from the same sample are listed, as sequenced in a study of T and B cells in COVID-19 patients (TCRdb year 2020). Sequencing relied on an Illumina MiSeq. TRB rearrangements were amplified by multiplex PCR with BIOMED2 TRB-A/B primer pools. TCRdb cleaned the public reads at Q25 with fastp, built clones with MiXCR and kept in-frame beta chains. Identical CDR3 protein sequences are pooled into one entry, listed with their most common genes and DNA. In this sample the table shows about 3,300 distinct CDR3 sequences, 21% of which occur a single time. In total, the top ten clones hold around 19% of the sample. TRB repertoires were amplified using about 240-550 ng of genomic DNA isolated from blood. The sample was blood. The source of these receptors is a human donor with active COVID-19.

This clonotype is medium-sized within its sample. In DNA form, the CDR3 reads TGTGCCTGGAGCTCCCAATCGGGTGGCTACACCTTC. Amino acids: CAWSSQSGGYTF. The V gene is TRBV30, the J gene TRBJ1-2; D uncertain. The CDR3 sequence is 12 residues long. V dropped 3 bases and J dropped 7 bases, with 12 bases sitting between them. Per germline, CDR1 GTSNPN and CDR2 SVGIG (reference sequence). Together with reference TRBV30 and TRBJ1-2, the CDR3 gives the full variable domain: SQTIHQWPATLVQPVGSPLSLECTVEGTSNPNLYWYRQAAGRGLQLLFYSVGIGQISSEVPQNLSASRPQDRQFILSSKKLLLSDSGFYLCAWSSQSGGYTFGSGTRLTVV.

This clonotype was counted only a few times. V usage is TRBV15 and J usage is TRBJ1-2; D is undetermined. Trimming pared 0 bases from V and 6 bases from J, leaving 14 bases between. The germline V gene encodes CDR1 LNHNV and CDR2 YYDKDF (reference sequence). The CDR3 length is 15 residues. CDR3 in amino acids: CATSRDTVDWDGYTF. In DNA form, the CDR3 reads TGTGCCACCAGCAGAGATACAGTAGATTGGGATGGCTACACCTTC.

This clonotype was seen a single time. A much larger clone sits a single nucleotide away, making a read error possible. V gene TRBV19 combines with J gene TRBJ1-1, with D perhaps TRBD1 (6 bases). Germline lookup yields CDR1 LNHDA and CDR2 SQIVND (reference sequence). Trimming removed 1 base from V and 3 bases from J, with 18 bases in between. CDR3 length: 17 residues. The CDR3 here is CASSIAVGGLLYTEAFF. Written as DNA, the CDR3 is TGTGCCAGTAGTATAGCAGTTGGGGGGCTATTGTACACTGAAGCTTTCTTT.

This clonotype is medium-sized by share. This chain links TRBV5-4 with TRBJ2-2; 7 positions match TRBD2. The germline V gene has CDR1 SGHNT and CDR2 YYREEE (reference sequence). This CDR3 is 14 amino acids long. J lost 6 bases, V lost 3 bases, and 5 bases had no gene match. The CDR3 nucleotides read TGTGCCAGCAGCTCGGGGGGAGTCCCCGGGGAGCTGTTTTTT. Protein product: CASSSGGVPGELFF. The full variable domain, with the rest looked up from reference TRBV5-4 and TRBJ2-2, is ETGVTQSPTHLIKTRGQQVTLRCSSQSGHNTVSWYQQALGQGPQFIFQYYREEENGRGNFPPRFSGLQFPNYSSELNVNALELDDSALYLCASSSGGVPGELFFGEGSRLTVL.

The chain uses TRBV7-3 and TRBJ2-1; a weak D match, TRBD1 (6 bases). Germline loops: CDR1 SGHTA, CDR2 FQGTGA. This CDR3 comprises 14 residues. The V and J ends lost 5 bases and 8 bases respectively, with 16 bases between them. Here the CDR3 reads CASSPRTGIHEQFF. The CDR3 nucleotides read TGTGCCAGCAGCCCCCGCACAGGGATCCATGAGCAGTTCTTC.

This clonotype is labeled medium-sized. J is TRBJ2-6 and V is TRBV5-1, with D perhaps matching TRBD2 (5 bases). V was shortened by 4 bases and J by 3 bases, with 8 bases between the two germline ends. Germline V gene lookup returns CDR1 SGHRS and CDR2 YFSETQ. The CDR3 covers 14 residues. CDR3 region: CASSRGFGANVLTF. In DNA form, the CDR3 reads TGCGCCAGCAGCCGGGGATTTGGGGCCAACGTCCTGACTTTC.

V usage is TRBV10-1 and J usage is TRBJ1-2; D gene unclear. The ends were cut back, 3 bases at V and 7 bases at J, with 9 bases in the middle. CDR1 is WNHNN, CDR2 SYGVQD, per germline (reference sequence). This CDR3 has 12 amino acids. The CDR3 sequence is CASSDGGSGYTF. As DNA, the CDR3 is TGCGCCAGCAGTGACGGCGGGAGTGGCTACACCTTC.

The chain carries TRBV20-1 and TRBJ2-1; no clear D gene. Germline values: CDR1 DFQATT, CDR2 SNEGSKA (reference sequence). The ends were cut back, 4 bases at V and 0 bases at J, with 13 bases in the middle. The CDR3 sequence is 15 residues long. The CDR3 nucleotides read TGCAGTGCTACAATCGAGACGAGCTCCTACAATGAGCAGTTCTTC. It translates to CSATIETSSYNEQFF.

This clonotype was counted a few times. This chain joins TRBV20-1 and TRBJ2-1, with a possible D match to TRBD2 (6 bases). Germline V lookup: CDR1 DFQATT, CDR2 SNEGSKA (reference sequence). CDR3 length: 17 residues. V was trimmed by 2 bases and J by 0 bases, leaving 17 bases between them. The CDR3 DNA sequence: TGCAGTGCTAGACCGACTTCGCGGGGCCTCTCCTACAATGAGCAGTTCTTC. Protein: CSARPTSRGLSYNEQFF.

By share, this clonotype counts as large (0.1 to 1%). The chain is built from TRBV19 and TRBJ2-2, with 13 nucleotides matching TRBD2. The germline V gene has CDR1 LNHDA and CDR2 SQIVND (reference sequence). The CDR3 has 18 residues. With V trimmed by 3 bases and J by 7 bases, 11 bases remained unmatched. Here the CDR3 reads CASSISGTSGTLSGELFF. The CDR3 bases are TGTGCCAGTAGTATTTCCGGGACTAGCGGGACCTTGAGCGGGGAGCTGTTTTTT.

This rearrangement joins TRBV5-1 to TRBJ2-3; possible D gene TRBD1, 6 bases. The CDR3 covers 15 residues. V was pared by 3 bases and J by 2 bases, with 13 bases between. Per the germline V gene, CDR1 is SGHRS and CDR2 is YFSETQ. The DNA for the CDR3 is TGCGCCAGCAGCTCCGCAGGGGCTCCCACAGATACGCAGTATTTT. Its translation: CASSSAGAPTDTQYF.

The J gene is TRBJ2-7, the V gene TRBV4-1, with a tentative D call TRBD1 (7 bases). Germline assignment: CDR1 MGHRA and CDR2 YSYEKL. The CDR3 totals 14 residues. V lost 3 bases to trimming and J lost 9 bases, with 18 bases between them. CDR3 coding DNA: TGCGCCAGCAGCCATCCTTTCCGACAGGGAGGGCAGTACTTC. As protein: CASSHPFRQGGQYF.

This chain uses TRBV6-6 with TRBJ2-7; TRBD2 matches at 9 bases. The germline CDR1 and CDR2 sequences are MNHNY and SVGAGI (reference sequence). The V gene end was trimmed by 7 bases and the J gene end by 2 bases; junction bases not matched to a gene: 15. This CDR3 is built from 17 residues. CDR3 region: CASTPTTTSGPTYEQYF. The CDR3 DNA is TGTGCCAGCACCCCTACGACGACTAGCGGACCCACCTACGAGCAGTACTTC.

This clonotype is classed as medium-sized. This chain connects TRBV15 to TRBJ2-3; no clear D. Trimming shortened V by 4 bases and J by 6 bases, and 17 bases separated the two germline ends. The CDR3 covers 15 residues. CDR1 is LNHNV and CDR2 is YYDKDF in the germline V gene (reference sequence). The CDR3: CATSTVKGQIDTQYF. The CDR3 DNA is TGTGCCACCAGCACTGTAAAGGGTCAGATCGATACGCAGTATTTT.

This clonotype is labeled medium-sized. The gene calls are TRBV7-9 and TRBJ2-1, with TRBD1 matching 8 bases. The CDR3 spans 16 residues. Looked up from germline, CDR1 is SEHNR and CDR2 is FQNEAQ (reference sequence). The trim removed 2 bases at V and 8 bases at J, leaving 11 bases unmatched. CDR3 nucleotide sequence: TGTGCCAGCAGCTTAATCGGACAGGGATCATCCGATGAGCAGTTCTTC. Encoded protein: CASSLIGQGSSDEQFF.

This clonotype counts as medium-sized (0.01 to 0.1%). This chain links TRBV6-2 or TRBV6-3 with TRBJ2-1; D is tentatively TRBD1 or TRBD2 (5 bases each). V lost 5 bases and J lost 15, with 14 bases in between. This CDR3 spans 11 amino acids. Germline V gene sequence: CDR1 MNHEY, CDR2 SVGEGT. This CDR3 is CASSPPGGLFF. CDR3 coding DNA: TGTGCCAGCAGTCCCCCTGGGGGTTTGTTCTTC.

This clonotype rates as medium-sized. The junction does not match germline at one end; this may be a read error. This chain's CDR3 is CATLFNQETQYF. DNA for the CDR3: TGTGCCACCCTCTTCAACCAGGAGACCCAGTACTTC. This sequence joins TRBV6-5 and TRBJ2-5, with unresolved D. CDR1 is MNHEY, CDR2 SVGAGI, per germline. This CDR3 comprises 12 residues.

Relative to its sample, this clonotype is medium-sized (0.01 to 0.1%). The CDR3 nucleotides are TGTGCCAGCAGCTTTATCGGGACCCAAAATTTTGAGCAGTTCTTC. Its protein product is CASSFIGTQNFEQFF. The gene calls are TRBV13 and TRBJ2-1; D tentatively fits TRBD1 or TRBD2 (5 bases each). This CDR3 spans 15 amino acids. Between the trimmed V and J ends, which lost 3 bases and 9 bases, there was a span of 18 bases. Germline CDR1 and CDR2: PRHDT and FYEKMQ (reference sequence).

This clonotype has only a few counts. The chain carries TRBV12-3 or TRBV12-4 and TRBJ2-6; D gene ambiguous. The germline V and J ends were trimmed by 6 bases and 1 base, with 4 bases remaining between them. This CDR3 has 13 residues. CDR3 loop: CASRESGANVLTF. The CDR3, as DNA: TGTGCCAGCAGGGAATCTGGGGCCAACGTCCTGACTTTC.

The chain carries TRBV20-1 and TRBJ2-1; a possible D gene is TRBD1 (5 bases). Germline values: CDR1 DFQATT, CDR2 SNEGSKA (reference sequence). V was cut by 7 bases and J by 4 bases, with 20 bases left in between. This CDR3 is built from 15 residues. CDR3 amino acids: CSVNTGGVRYNEQFF. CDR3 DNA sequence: TGCAGTGTAAATACAGGCGGAGTGCGGTACAATGAGCAGTTCTTC.

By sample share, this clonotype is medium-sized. CDR3 residues: CATSRDRPQQQDGYTF. CDR3 nucleotides: TGTGCCACCAGCAGAGACCGGCCGCAACAACAAGACGGCTACACCTTC. V usage is TRBV15 and J usage is TRBJ1-2, with D hard to call. The CDR3 runs to 16 residues. Looked up from germline, CDR1 is LNHNV and CDR2 is YYDKDF (reference sequence). Trimming left V 0 bases short and J 8 bases short, with 19 bases between.

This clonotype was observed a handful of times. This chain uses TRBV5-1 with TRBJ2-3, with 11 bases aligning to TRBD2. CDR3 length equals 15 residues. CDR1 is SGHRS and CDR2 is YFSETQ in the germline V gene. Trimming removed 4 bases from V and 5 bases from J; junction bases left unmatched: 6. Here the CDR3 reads CASSRTSGSLDTQYF. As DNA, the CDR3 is TGCGCCAGCAGCCGAACTAGCGGGAGTTTAGATACGCAGTATTTT.

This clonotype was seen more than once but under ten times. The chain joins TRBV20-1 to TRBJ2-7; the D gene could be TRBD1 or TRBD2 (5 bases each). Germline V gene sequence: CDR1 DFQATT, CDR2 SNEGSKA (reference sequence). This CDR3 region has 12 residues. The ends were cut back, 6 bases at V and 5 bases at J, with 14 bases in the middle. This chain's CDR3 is CSAPTRGHEQYF. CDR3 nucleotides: TGCAGTGCCCCTACTAGGGGCCACGAGCAGTACTTC.

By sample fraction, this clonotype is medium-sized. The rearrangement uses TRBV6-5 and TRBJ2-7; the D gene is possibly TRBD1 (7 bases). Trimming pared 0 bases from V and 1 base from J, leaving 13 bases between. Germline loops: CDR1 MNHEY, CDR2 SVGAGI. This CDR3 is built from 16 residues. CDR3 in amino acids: CASSYSLAGGSYEQYF. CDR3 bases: TGTGCCAGCAGTTACTCGCTCGCAGGGGGGTCCTACGAGCAGTACTTC.

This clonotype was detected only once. The CDR3 region has the DNA TGTGCCACCTTGCTCTCAGGACTGAACACCGGGGAGCTGTTTTTT. It specifies CATLLSGLNTGELFF. This chain connects TRBV7-6 to TRBJ2-2; D perhaps matches TRBD2 (5 bases). The germline V gene has CDR1 SGHVS and CDR2 FNYEAQ. The CDR3 extends over 15 amino acids. V was cut by 10 bases and J by 1 base, with 16 bases left in between.